This TCR beta chain was profiled in a study of sequential checkpoint blockade in melanoma. This sample's treatment: randomized to nivolumab then ipilimumab (arm A) or the reverse (arm B). PBMC sorting kept live CD3+CD8+ cells without CD19 or CD56. Libraries were prepared by immunoSEQ multiplex PCR; TCRdb keeps only in-frame clonotypes and omits some of them. Here the sample spans under 20,000 clones, over 70% being singletons. The V gene end was trimmed by 7 bases and the J gene end by 5 bases; junction bases not matched to a gene: 10. The germline CDR1 and CDR2 sequences are LNHDA and SQIVND (reference sequence). CDR3 length equals 14 residues.

The sequence derives from a human donor with melanoma. V usage is TRBV19 and J usage is TRBJ2-7, with 8 nucleotides matching TRBD1. The input for sequencing was CD8+ T cells sorted from blood (inferred from file names), taken from a patient given nivolumab and ipilimumab in sequence. The CDR3: CASTPGQGPHEQYF. DNA of the CDR3: TGTGCCAGTACGCCAGGACAGGGTCCCCACGAGCAGTACTTC.